The source of this T cell receptor beta chain is a study of regulatory T cells in long-lasting Graves disease. For TCR beta, libraries came from iRepertoire HTBI primers and Arm-PCR of CDR3 regions. TCRdb fed the multiplex PCR reads into MiXCR, producing one record per CDR3 protein. The data show over 300,000 distinct CDR3 sequences, with around 16% seen just once and about 24% held by the top ten. Documented time point: newly diagnosed GD, antithyroid drugs for less than 3 months. Following extraction of RNA from PBMCs, that RNA was used to make the TCR library. This CDR3 contains 14 residues. V lost 2 bases to trimming and J lost 8 bases; unmatched junction nucleotides: 3. Germline loops: CDR1 ENHRY, CDR2 SYGVKD. The sample holds many counts of this clonotype.

The sequence was obtained from a female donor with Graves disease. Sequences were derived from peripheral blood mononuclear cells (PBMCs), sampled at new diagnosis, from a patient treated with antithyroid drugs. The V and J genes are TRBV10-3 and TRBJ1-2; 12 bases agree with TRBD1. CDR3 amino acids: CAISEGTGGLGYTF. The CDR3 coding sequence is TGTGCCATCAGTGAGGGGACAGGGGGCCTCGGCTACACCTTC.